A selection of T cell receptor beta chains follows, all from one sample in a study of CD8+ T cells in alopecia areata. Profiling relied on immunoSEQ multiplex PCR, and the TCRdb table lists in-frame clones only, not all of them. The sample carries about 290,000 clones, over 45% recorded once. The material sequenced was CD4+ T cells sorted from blood, taken at week 24, from a patient treated with tofacitinib. All receptors derive from a human donor with alopecia areata. Each CDR3 is given with its conserved first and last residue. The order of the fields is J gene, V gene, D gene, CDR3 protein. D genes are given only for firm matches.

TRBJ1-2 TRBV6-5 TRBD1 CASRRQGNQGYTF
TRBJ2-1 TRBV7-2 NA CASSLLAGINNEQFF
TRBJ2-7 TRBV28 NA CASSLWSPYEQYF
TRBJ1-1 TRBV28 NA CASTTPQVNTEAFF
TRBJ2-3 TRBV2 NA CASTPVTDTQYF
TRBJ2-7 TRBV2 NA CASSYSSEQYF
TRBJ2-5 TRBV1 NA CTSSQDETSPQETQYF
TRBJ2-2 TRBV9 NA CASSPHSPELFF
TRBJ2-3 TRBV5-1 NA CASSLAQGPDTQYF
NA TRBV29-1 NA CSVRKGAAYEQYF
TRBJ1-6 TRBV2 TRBD1 CASRVYPLGTGQSPLHF
TRBJ2-2 TRBV5-1 TRBD1 CASSWSGTGDTGELFF
TRBJ1-1 TRBV15 NA CATSRGIITAEAFF
TRBJ2-1 TRBV2 TRBD1 CASSFLRQGYYNEQFF
TRBJ1-2 TRBV30 NA CAWSPPRGLSLGYGYTF
TRBJ2-7 TRBV5-6 NA CASSLQAGYEQYF
TRBJ2-5 TRBV5-1 TRBD2 CASRPTSGAETQYF
TRBJ1-6 TRBV5-6 TRBD1 CASSSPYGQDNSPLHF
TRBJ2-5 TRBV11-2 NA CASSLQTGRETQYF
TRBJ2-3 TRBV10-3 NA CAISENIRNTQYF
TRBJ1-1 TRBV5-1 NA CASREGLNTEAFF
TRBJ2-3 TRBV19 NA CASRPRTQDTQYF
TRBJ2-4 TRBV28 NA CASRGEAKNIQYF
TRBJ1-1 TRBV28 TRBD1 CASSLSGTEKNAFF
TRBJ2-1 TRBV7-9 NA CASSLAQGEQFF
TRBJ2-5 TRBV29-1 TRBD2 CSLTSGGPGETQYF
TRBJ1-5 TRBV7-9 NA CASSLDGQPQHF
TRBJ1-4 TRBV5-6 NA CASSLWGEKLFF
TRBJ2-3 TRBV15 NA CATSDIRGRTHDTQYF
TRBJ2-2 TRBV7-2 NA CASSLGLPGAGELFF
TRBJ1-1 TRBV30 NA CAFHEGRNTEAFF
TRBJ2-3 TRBV5-8 TRBD2 CASSFGGGGTDTQYF
TRBJ1-6 TRBV4-2 NA CASSHPPGADASPLHF
TRBJ2-5 TRBV5-4 NA CASSFGYTETQYF
TRBJ1-1 TRBV28 NA CASSSAGRLIVFF
TRBJ1-4 TRBV4-1 NA CASSQVPGTSNEKLFF
TRBJ2-3 TRBV6-1 NA CASTEHRVADTQYF
TRBJ1-1 TRBV4-1 NA CASSHPTMNTEAFF
TRBJ2-7 TRBV29-1 TRBD2 CSVEPTSGYEQYF
TRBJ2-7 TRBV7-2 TRBD1 CASSRQGYEQYF
TRBJ2-7 TRBV4-1 NA CASSLPGGGEQYF
TRBJ2-3 TRBV6-6 NA CASRQGGPDTQYF
TRBJ1-3 TRBV15 TRBD1 CATSYPTGSGNTIYF
TRBJ1-1 TRBV6-6 NA CASKEGETEAFF
TRBJ2-5 TRBV5-1 NA CASSLGLNGETQYF
TRBJ1-3 TRBV5-6 TRBD1 CASSLVQGEGNTIYF